Listed below are T cell receptor beta chains from one sample, sequenced in a study of regulatory T cells in long-lasting Graves disease. TCRdb re-called the multiplex PCR reads through MiXCR, storing one row per CDR3 protein. The sample records 700,000 or so distinct CDR3 sequences, 25% to 35% being singletons. Sequences were derived from peripheral blood mononuclear cells (PBMCs), sampled when the disease was refractory, from a patient treated with antithyroid drugs. These receptors were obtained from a female donor with Graves disease. Both conserved end residues are part of each CDR3. The order of the fields is J gene, V gene, D gene, clone size, CDR3 protein, CDR3 DNA. A D gene is named only where the DNA matches it firmly. Where a row states a size, it is once, few, many or the class of an expanded clone; other rows omit it.

J gene: TRBJ2-7; V gene: TRBV3-1; D gene: TRBD1; clone size: -; CDR3 protein: CASSQGTGWEQYF; CDR3 DNA: TGTGCCAGCAGCCAAGGGACAGGGTGGGAGCAGTACTTC
J gene: TRBJ1-1; V gene: TRBV27; D gene: TRBD1; clone size: many; CDR3 protein: CASKSWDRRTEAFF; CDR3 DNA: TGTGCCAGCAAAAGCTGGGACAGGCGGACTGAAGCTTTCTTT
J gene: TRBJ2-1; V gene: TRBV11-2; D gene: TRBD2; clone size: -; CDR3 protein: CASSTDSTSGSYNEQFF; CDR3 DNA: TGTGCCAGCAGCACCGACTCGACTAGCGGCTCATACAATGAGCAGTTCTTC
J gene: TRBJ2-7; V gene: TRBV4-1; D gene: TRBD2; clone size: -; CDR3 protein: CASSQNLPGLVAYEQYF; CDR3 DNA: TGCGCCAGCAGCCAAAACCTCCCGGGACTAGTCGCCTACGAGCAGTACTTC
J gene: TRBJ1-6; V gene: TRBV6-4; D gene: -; clone size: -; CDR3 protein: CASSDVGGNSPLHF; CDR3 DNA: TGTGCCAGCAGTGATGTGGGGGGTAATTCACCCCTCCACTTT
J gene: TRBJ2-2; V gene: TRBV6-1; D gene: -; clone size: few; CDR3 protein: CASRDGWNTGELFF; CDR3 DNA: TGTGCCAGCAGGGACGGATGGAACACCGGGGAGCTGTTTTTT
J gene: TRBJ1-2; V gene: TRBV11-2; D gene: TRBD1; clone size: many; CDR3 protein: CASSIDRGANYGYTF; CDR3 DNA: TGTGCCAGCAGCATAGACAGGGGAGCTAACTATGGCTACACCTTC
J gene: TRBJ1-4; V gene: TRBV2; D gene: TRBD1; clone size: many; CDR3 protein: CASRRDRDEKLFF; CDR3 DNA: TGTGCCAGCAGGCGAGACAGGGATGAAAAACTGTTTTTT
J gene: TRBJ2-7; V gene: TRBV5-1; D gene: TRBD2; clone size: -; CDR3 protein: CASSRGTSGLSSYEQYF; CDR3 DNA: TGCGCCAGCAGCCGGGGGACTAGCGGGTTGAGCTCCTACGAGCAGTACTTC
J gene: TRBJ2-3; V gene: TRBV2; D gene: -; clone size: -; CDR3 protein: CASLQRGGSQYF; CDR3 DNA: TGTGCCAGCTTGCAAAGGGGCGGCTCCCAGTATTTT
J gene: TRBJ2-1; V gene: TRBV11-2; D gene: -; clone size: -; CDR3 protein: CASSSAKRYNEQFF; CDR3 DNA: TGTGCCAGCAGCTCAGCTAAGCGGTACAATGAGCAGTTCTTC
J gene: TRBJ1-2; V gene: TRBV15; D gene: TRBD1; clone size: many; CDR3 protein: CATSRGGQGYGYTF; CDR3 DNA: TGTGCCACCAGCAGAGGGGGACAGGGGTATGGCTACACCTTC
J gene: TRBJ2-5; V gene: TRBV11-2; D gene: TRBD2; clone size: -; CDR3 protein: CASSLTRDYLVEAQYF; CDR3 DNA: TGTGCCAGCAGCTTAACCCGGGACTACCTGGTGGAGGCCCAGTACTTC
J gene: TRBJ2-7; V gene: TRBV6-1; D gene: -; clone size: few; CDR3 protein: CASSDAGGRYEQYF; CDR3 DNA: TGTGCCAGCAGTGATGCCGGGGGCAGATACGAGCAGTACTTC
J gene: TRBJ2-7; V gene: TRBV9; D gene: TRBD2; clone size: -; CDR3 protein: CASSAGLAGEGFYYEQYF; CDR3 DNA: TGTGCCAGCAGCGCGGGACTAGCGGGCGAGGGGTTCTACTACGAGCAGTACTTC
J gene: TRBJ2-4; V gene: TRBV20-1; D gene: -; clone size: -; CDR3 protein: CSATRGSSANHIQYF; CDR3 DNA: TGCAGTGCTACCCGGGGCAGTTCGGCAAACCACATTCAGTACTTC
J gene: TRBJ2-7; V gene: TRBV10-3; D gene: TRBD2; clone size: -; CDR3 protein: CAISEDGTSGYEQYF; CDR3 DNA: TGTGCCATCAGCGAAGACGGGACTAGCGGCTACGAGCAGTACTTC
J gene: TRBJ1-2; V gene: TRBV25-1; D gene: TRBD1; clone size: -; CDR3 protein: CTSSDQHWDSYYGYTF; CDR3 DNA: TGTACCAGCAGTGACCAGCACTGGGACAGCTACTATGGCTACACCTTC
J gene: TRBJ2-7; V gene: TRBV6-5; D gene: -; clone size: few; CDR3 protein: CASSYARGGYEQYF; CDR3 DNA: TGTGCCAGCAGTTACGCCCGGGGAGGCTACGAGCAGTACTTC
J gene: TRBJ2-1; V gene: TRBV5-1; D gene: TRBD2; clone size: -; CDR3 protein: CASSLVRTSDGEQFF; CDR3 DNA: TGCGCCAGCAGCTTGGTCCGGACTAGCGACGGTGAGCAGTTCTTC
J gene: TRBJ1-1; V gene: TRBV6-5; D gene: -; clone size: many; CDR3 protein: CASSSRQFEAFF; CDR3 DNA: TGTGCCAGCAGTTCCCGACAGTTTGAAGCTTTCTTT
J gene: TRBJ1-2; V gene: TRBV16; D gene: -; clone size: -; CDR3 protein: CASSQSRNYGYTF; CDR3 DNA: TGTGCCAGCAGCCAATCACGGAACTATGGCTACACCTTC
J gene: TRBJ2-5; V gene: TRBV19; D gene: -; clone size: -; CDR3 protein: CASSIGVIQETQYF; CDR3 DNA: TGTGCCAGTAGTATCGGAGTCATACAGGAGACCCAGTACTTC
J gene: TRBJ1-2; V gene: TRBV20-1; D gene: -; clone size: -; CDR3 protein: CSASAGGGYGYTF; CDR3 DNA: TGCAGTGCTAGCGCCGGGGGTGGCTATGGCTACACCTTC
J gene: TRBJ2-7; V gene: TRBV25-1; D gene: -; clone size: -; CDR3 protein: CASSEGISYEQYF; CDR3 DNA: TGTGCCAGCAGTGAGGGCATTTCCTACGAGCAGTACTTC
J gene: TRBJ1-2; V gene: TRBV6-2/TRBV6-3; D gene: -; clone size: -; CDR3 protein: CASSVKSRMTYGYTF; CDR3 DNA: TGTGCCAGCAGTGTGAAGAGTCGGATGACCTATGGCTACACCTTC
J gene: TRBJ2-7; V gene: TRBV20-1; D gene: TRBD2; clone size: -; CDR3 protein: CSARAPSGLFYEQYF; CDR3 DNA: TGCAGTGCTAGAGCGCCTAGCGGGTTATTCTACGAGCAGTACTTC
J gene: TRBJ1-2; V gene: TRBV27; D gene: TRBD1; clone size: few; CDR3 protein: CASSLTGAPEGYTF; CDR3 DNA: TGTGCCAGCAGTTTAACAGGGGCCCCGGAGGGCTACACCTTC
J gene: TRBJ2-5; V gene: TRBV20-1; D gene: -; clone size: -; CDR3 protein: CSAQLKETQYF; CDR3 DNA: TGCAGTGCTCAGCTAAAAGAGACCCAGTACTTC
J gene: TRBJ2-7; V gene: TRBV5-6; D gene: TRBD1; clone size: -; CDR3 protein: CATTGTGVHEQYF; CDR3 DNA: TGTGCCACAACCGGGACAGGGGTCCACGAGCAGTACTTC
J gene: TRBJ1-1; V gene: TRBV6-2/TRBV6-3; D gene: -; clone size: -; CDR3 protein: CASKGGFTEAFF; CDR3 DNA: TGTGCCAGCAAGGGTGGCTTCACTGAAGCTTTCTTT
J gene: TRBJ1-2; V gene: TRBV25-1; D gene: TRBD1; clone size: -; CDR3 protein: CASSFGTGDNYGYTF; CDR3 DNA: TGTGCCAGCAGTTTCGGGACAGGGGATAACTATGGCTACACCTTC
J gene: TRBJ1-1; V gene: TRBV6-1; D gene: -; clone size: many; CDR3 protein: CASRPPQGNTEAFF; CDR3 DNA: TGTGCCAGCAGACCACCCCAGGGGAACACTGAAGCTTTCTTT
J gene: TRBJ2-4; V gene: TRBV12-3/TRBV12-4; D gene: TRBD1; clone size: few; CDR3 protein: CASREQGTKNIQYF; CDR3 DNA: TGTGCCAGCAGGGAACAGGGGACCAAAAACATTCAGTACTTC
J gene: TRBJ1-2; V gene: TRBV12-3/TRBV12-4; D gene: -; clone size: many; CDR3 protein: CASSLVVKVINYGYTF; CDR3 DNA: TGTGCCAGCAGTTTAGTGGTGAAGGTCATAAACTATGGCTACACCTTC
J gene: TRBJ2-2; V gene: TRBV2; D gene: -; clone size: many; CDR3 protein: CASKKETTGELFF; CDR3 DNA: TGTGCCAGCAAAAAGGAGACCACCGGGGAGCTGTTTTTT
J gene: TRBJ1-4; V gene: TRBV6-1; D gene: -; clone size: -; CDR3 protein: CANSEAQAGREKLFF; CDR3 DNA: TGTGCCAATAGTGAAGCTCAGGCTGGGAGGGAAAAACTGTTTTTT
J gene: TRBJ2-2; V gene: TRBV5-1; D gene: TRBD1; clone size: -; CDR3 protein: CASSSAPTGGLTGELFF; CDR3 DNA: TGCGCCAGCAGCTCGGCTCCGACAGGGGGCTTGACCGGGGAGCTGTTTTTT
J gene: TRBJ2-5; V gene: TRBV6-2/TRBV6-3; D gene: -; clone size: few; CDR3 protein: CASSYRLQETQYF; CDR3 DNA: TGTGCCAGCAGTTACCGGCTCCAAGAGACCCAGTACTTC
J gene: TRBJ1-3; V gene: TRBV6-1; D gene: TRBD1; clone size: few; CDR3 protein: CASSVDRVGNTIYF; CDR3 DNA: TGTGCCAGCAGTGTGGACAGGGTCGGAAACACCATATATTTT
J gene: TRBJ2-3; V gene: TRBV20-1; D gene: -; clone size: few; CDR3 protein: CSAPDLGEWSDTQYF; CDR3 DNA: TGCAGTGCTCCGGACCTAGGAGAGTGGTCAGATACGCAGTATTTT
J gene: TRBJ1-3; V gene: TRBV2; D gene: -; clone size: -; CDR3 protein: CASSERRLPNTIYF; CDR3 DNA: TGTGCCAGCAGTGAGAGACGGCTCCCAAACACCATATATTTT
J gene: TRBJ1-4; V gene: TRBV5-1; D gene: -; clone size: few; CDR3 protein: CASSLYLLGPNEKLFF; CDR3 DNA: TGCGCCAGCAGCTTGTACCTTTTGGGCCCTAATGAAAAACTGTTTTTT
J gene: TRBJ1-1; V gene: TRBV12-3/TRBV12-4; D gene: -; clone size: few; CDR3 protein: CASSFEWGRANTEAFF; CDR3 DNA: TGTGCCAGCAGTTTCGAATGGGGCAGGGCGAACACTGAAGCTTTCTTT
J gene: TRBJ1-1; V gene: TRBV2; D gene: TRBD1; clone size: few; CDR3 protein: CASSSNRQGGTEAFF; CDR3 DNA: TGTGCCAGCAGCTCCAACCGACAGGGTGGCACTGAAGCTTTCTTT
J gene: TRBJ2-7; V gene: TRBV29-1; D gene: TRBD2; clone size: few; CDR3 protein: CSATSGSTYEQYF; CDR3 DNA: TGCAGCGCAACTAGCGGGAGTACTTACGAGCAGTACTTC
J gene: TRBJ2-7; V gene: TRBV11-2; D gene: -; clone size: -; CDR3 protein: CASGLARDEQYF; CDR3 DNA: TGTGCCAGCGGTCTGGCTCGTGACGAGCAGTACTTC
J gene: TRBJ1-6; V gene: TRBV28; D gene: -; clone size: many; CDR3 protein: CASSYQARSYNSPLHF; CDR3 DNA: TGTGCCAGCAGTTATCAGGCACGCTCCTATAATTCACCCCTCCACTTT
J gene: TRBJ1-1; V gene: TRBV18; D gene: -; clone size: -; CDR3 protein: CASSTSMNTEAFF; CDR3 DNA: TGTGCCAGCTCAACGAGCATGAACACTGAAGCTTTCTTT
J gene: TRBJ1-2; V gene: TRBV3-1; D gene: TRBD1; clone size: -; CDR3 protein: CASSQDVQGGHGYTF; CDR3 DNA: TGTGCCAGCAGCCAAGATGTACAGGGGGGACATGGCTACACCTTC
J gene: TRBJ1-5; V gene: TRBV6-1; D gene: TRBD1; clone size: -; CDR3 protein: CASSEVTGTVQPQHF; CDR3 DNA: TGTGCCAGCAGTGAAGTGACAGGGACAGTTCAGCCCCAGCATTTT
J gene: TRBJ1-6; V gene: TRBV20-1; D gene: -; clone size: once; CDR3 protein: CSATRGGDSPLHF; CDR3 DNA: TGCAGTGCTACGAGGGGTGGCGATTCACCCCTCCACTTT
J gene: TRBJ2-7; V gene: TRBV13; D gene: -; clone size: few; CDR3 protein: CASSPRGSESYEQYF; CDR3 DNA: TGTGCCAGCAGCCCCAGGGGTAGCGAGTCCTACGAGCAGTACTTC
J gene: TRBJ1-2; V gene: TRBV3-1; D gene: -; clone size: -; CDR3 protein: CASSDRDGSNYGYTF; CDR3 DNA: TGTGCCAGCAGCGATCGGGACGGCTCTAACTATGGCTACACCTTC
J gene: TRBJ2-3; V gene: TRBV12-5; D gene: TRBD1; clone size: -; CDR3 protein: CASGLVQSGTGFTDTQYF; CDR3 DNA: TGTGCTAGTGGTTTGGTACAGAGTGGGACAGGTTTCACAGATACGCAGTATTTT
J gene: TRBJ2-4; V gene: TRBV20-1; D gene: -; clone size: -; CDR3 protein: CSADEAKNIQYF; CDR3 DNA: TGCAGTGCTGACGAAGCCAAAAACATTCAGTACTTC
J gene: TRBJ2-3; V gene: TRBV4-2; D gene: TRBD2; clone size: few; CDR3 protein: CASSQEPTTSGTDTQYF; CDR3 DNA: TGTGCCAGCAGCCAAGAACCAACTACTAGCGGCACAGATACGCAGTATTTT
J gene: TRBJ2-1; V gene: TRBV6-5; D gene: TRBD2; clone size: -; CDR3 protein: CASSYNGGNNEQFF; CDR3 DNA: TGTGCCAGCAGTTACAACGGGGGGAACAATGAGCAGTTCTTC